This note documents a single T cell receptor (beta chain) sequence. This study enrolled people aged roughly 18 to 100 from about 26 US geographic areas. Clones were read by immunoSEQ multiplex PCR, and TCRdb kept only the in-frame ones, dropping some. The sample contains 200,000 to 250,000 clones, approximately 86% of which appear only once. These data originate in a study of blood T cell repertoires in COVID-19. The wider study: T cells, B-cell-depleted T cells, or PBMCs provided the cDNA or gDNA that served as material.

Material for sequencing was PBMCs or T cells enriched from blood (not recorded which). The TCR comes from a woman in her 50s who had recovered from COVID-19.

CDR3 region: CASNQPGQGYHGYTF. The DNA of the CDR3 is TGTGCCAGTAACCAGCCGGGACAGGGATATCATGGCTACACCTTC. This chain joins TRBV28 and TRBJ1-2; 9 nucleotides line up with TRBD1. This CDR3 region has 15 residues. Germline V gene data show CDR1 as MDHEN and CDR2 as SYDVKM. V shed 9 bases and J 6 bases; nucleotides not matched to a gene: 14.